Listed below are T cell receptor beta chains from one sample, sequenced in a study of T cells after yellow fever vaccination. TCRdb re-analysed the 5' RACE reads in MiXCR, keeping a single row per CDR3 protein. Among about 69,000 distinct CDR3 sequences, about 6% were seen once, and the ten largest hold roughly 2.3%. Sequences were derived from CD4+ T cells sorted from PBMCs, sampled less than 16 days after the first yellow fever vaccination. The receptors shown here come from a man aged 18-30 years who received the YFV17D yellow fever vaccine. Each CDR3 is given with its conserved first and last residue. The order of the fields is clone size, D gene, J gene, V gene, CDR3 DNA, CDR3 protein. The D gene is left open where the match is weak. Some rows have no size entry. The others give once, few or many, or a class for an expanded clone.

many . TRBJ1-3 TRBV5-1 TGCGCCAGCAGTAGCAGGACCGCCTCTGGAAACACCATATATTTT CASSSRTASGNTIYF
many . TRBJ1-5 TRBV12-3/TRBV12-4 TGTGCCAGCAGTTTATTTGGCATCACTAATCAGCCCCAGCATTTT CASSLFGITNQPQHF
many . TRBJ2-5 TRBV5-1 TGCGCCAGCAGCTCACAGGATGTGCAAGAGACCCAGTACTTC CASSSQDVQETQYF
many . TRBJ1-5 TRBV6-1 TGTGCCAGCAGGAATACAGAGGGACGGATAAACAATCAGCCCCAGCATTTT CASRNTEGRINNQPQHF
many TRBD1 TRBJ2-1 TRBV5-4 TGTGCCAGCAGCCAGCCCGGGACAGGGGGAATGATAGAGCAGTTCTTC CASSQPGTGGMIEQFF
many . TRBJ2-3 TRBV20-1 TGCAGTGCTAGAGTACGGACAGATACGCAGTATTTT CSARVRTDTQYF
many TRBD2 TRBJ2-3 TRBV7-2 TGTGCCAGCAGCACTAGCGGGCTAGCGGGGGGGAGGCTTACGCAGTATTTT CASSTSGLAGGRLTQYF
many . TRBJ2-5 TRBV10-3 TGTGCCATCAGTGGGCCATACCCTTTAGAAACCCAGTACTTC CAISGPYPLETQYF
many . TRBJ2-3 TRBV28 TGTGCCAGCAGTGTTGGTGAGGCGGGGGCCTACCGGGGTACGCAGTATTTT CASSVGEAGAYRGTQYF
many TRBD2 TRBJ2-4 TRBV6-2/TRBV6-3 TGTGCCAGCCGAACCCCGGGACTAGAAATTTGGGGCAAAAACATTCAGTACTTC CASRTPGLEIWGKNIQYF
many . TRBJ1-1 TRBV27 TGTGCCAGCAGTTGGGCTTTCTTT CASSWAFF
many TRBD1 TRBJ2-7 TRBV7-2 TGTGCCAGCAGCCGGGACAGGGGGGCCTACGAGCAGTACTTC CASSRDRGAYEQYF
medium-sized TRBD2 TRBJ2-3 TRBV24-1 TGTGCCACCAGTGATCCGTTGGGACTAGCGGGCGCAGATACGCAGTATTTT CATSDPLGLAGADTQYF
many . TRBJ1-5 TRBV4-2 TGTGCCAGCAGCCGTGGAGCGGCAGATAGCAATCAGCCCCAGCATTTT CASSRGAADSNQPQHF
many . TRBJ2-7 TRBV12-3/TRBV12-4 TGTGCCAGCAGAGAAACAGGGAGGGGGAACTACGAGCAGTACTTC CASRETGRGNYEQYF
many TRBD1 TRBJ2-6 TRBV3-1 TGTGCCAGCAGCCAGGGACAGGGTGGATTTGGGGCCAACGTCCTGACTTTC CASSQGQGGFGANVLTF
many . TRBJ2-5 TRBV7-2 TGTGCCAGCAGCTTAGCTCCCCCACAAGAGACCCAGTACTTC CASSLAPPQETQYF
many . TRBJ1-5 TRBV7-2 TGTGCCAGCAGCCCCCGTGGTCAGCCCCAGCATTTT CASSPRGQPQHF
many TRBD1 TRBJ2-2 TRBV24-1 TGTGCCACCAGTGATGGACAGGGAGGGAACACCGGGGAGCTGTTTTTT CATSDGQGGNTGELFF
many . TRBJ2-7 TRBV5-1 TGCGCCAGCAGCGCCGGACAGCTCAGCTCCTACGAGCAGTACTTC CASSAGQLSSYEQYF
many . TRBJ1-5 TRBV11-2 TGTGCCAGCAGCTTAGACGGCAATCAGCCCCAGCATTTT CASSLDGNQPQHF
many . TRBJ2-4 TRBV4-3 TGCGCCAGCAGCCAAGGACAGAACCGAGCCAAAAACATTCAGTACTTC CASSQGQNRAKNIQYF
many . TRBJ1-5 TRBV18 TGTGCCAGCTCTCTCCAGGGGAACGAACAGCCCCAGCATTTT CASSLQGNEQPQHF
many . TRBJ2-7 TRBV5-4 TGTGCCAGCAGCTTGGATGGGGAAGCGGACGAGCAGTACTTC CASSLDGEADEQYF
many . TRBJ1-1 TRBV15 TGTGCCACCAGCCCCACTTACGGGGACACTGAAGCTTTCTTT CATSPTYGDTEAFF
many . TRBJ2-7 TRBV4-3 TGCGCCAGCAGCCAAGAACTCCCTCCCAGCTACGAGCAGTACTTC CASSQELPPSYEQYF
many TRBD2 TRBJ2-3 TRBV5-1 TGCGCCAGCAGGGTGAGGTTGAGGACTAGCGCAGGAAATACGCAGTATTTT CASRVRLRTSAGNTQYF
many . TRBJ2-1 TRBV7-2 TGTGCCAGCAGCTTAGCCCGTCTAGAAGGTGAGAATGAGCAGTTCTTC CASSLARLEGENEQFF
many . TRBJ2-3 TRBV20-1 TGCAGTGCTACAGGGGATGCAACAGATACGCAGTATTTT CSATGDATDTQYF
many . TRBJ1-1 TRBV5-1 TGCGCCAGCAGCTTTACAGCTAACACTGAAGCTTTCTTT CASSFTANTEAFF
many . TRBJ1-4 TRBV19 TGTGCCAGTAGTTTCTCCAGTGCAACTAATGAAAAACTGTTTTTT CASSFSSATNEKLFF
many . TRBJ2-7 TRBV7-2 TGTGCCAGCAGCTTAGGTGTCAGCTACGAGCAGTACTTC CASSLGVSYEQYF
. TRBD1 TRBJ2-5 TRBV5-6 TGTGCCAGCAGCTTCGGGACAGGGCGAGAGACCCAGTACTTC CASSFGTGRETQYF
many . TRBJ1-1 TRBV7-9 TGTGCCAGCAGCTCCGAACAGGGGAACACTGAAGCTTTCTTT CASSSEQGNTEAFF
many TRBD2 TRBJ2-1 TRBV7-6 TGTGCCAGCAGCTTAGGGACCGGGGGGGCATATGAGCAGTTCTTC CASSLGTGGAYEQFF
many TRBD1 TRBJ1-6 TRBV6-5 TGTGCCAGCAGTTACTCGACCGGACAGGATTCACCCCTCCACTTT CASSYSTGQDSPLHF
many . TRBJ1-2 TRBV7-2 TGTGCCAGCAGCCTTTACTTTATCGATGGCTACACCTTC CASSLYFIDGYTF
many TRBD1 TRBJ2-2 TRBV29-1 TGCAGCACAGGGGGCGCGGGTACCGGGGAGCTGTTTTTT CSTGGAGTGELFF
many . TRBJ2-3 TRBV20-1 TGCAGTGCTAGAGATACTGGCCTACGGGGAGATACGCAGTATTTT CSARDTGLRGDTQYF
few TRBD1 TRBJ1-5 TRBV5-6 TGTGCCAGCAGCTGGTGGGACAGAGGGGGTCAGCCCCAGCATTTT CASSWWDRGGQPQHF